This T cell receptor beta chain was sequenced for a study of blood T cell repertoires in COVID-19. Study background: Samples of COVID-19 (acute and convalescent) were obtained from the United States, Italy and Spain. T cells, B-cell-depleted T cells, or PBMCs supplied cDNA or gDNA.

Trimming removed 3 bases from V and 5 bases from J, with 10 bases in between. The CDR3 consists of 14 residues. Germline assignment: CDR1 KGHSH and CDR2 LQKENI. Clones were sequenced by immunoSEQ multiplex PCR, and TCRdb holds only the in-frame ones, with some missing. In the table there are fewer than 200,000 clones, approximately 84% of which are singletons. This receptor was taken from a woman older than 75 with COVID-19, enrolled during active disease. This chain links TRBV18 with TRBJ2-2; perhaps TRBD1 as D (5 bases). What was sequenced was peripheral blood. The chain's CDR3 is CASSPPGRTGELFF. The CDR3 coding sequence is TGTGCCAGCTCACCGCCAGGGCGAACCGGGGAGCTGTTTTTT.